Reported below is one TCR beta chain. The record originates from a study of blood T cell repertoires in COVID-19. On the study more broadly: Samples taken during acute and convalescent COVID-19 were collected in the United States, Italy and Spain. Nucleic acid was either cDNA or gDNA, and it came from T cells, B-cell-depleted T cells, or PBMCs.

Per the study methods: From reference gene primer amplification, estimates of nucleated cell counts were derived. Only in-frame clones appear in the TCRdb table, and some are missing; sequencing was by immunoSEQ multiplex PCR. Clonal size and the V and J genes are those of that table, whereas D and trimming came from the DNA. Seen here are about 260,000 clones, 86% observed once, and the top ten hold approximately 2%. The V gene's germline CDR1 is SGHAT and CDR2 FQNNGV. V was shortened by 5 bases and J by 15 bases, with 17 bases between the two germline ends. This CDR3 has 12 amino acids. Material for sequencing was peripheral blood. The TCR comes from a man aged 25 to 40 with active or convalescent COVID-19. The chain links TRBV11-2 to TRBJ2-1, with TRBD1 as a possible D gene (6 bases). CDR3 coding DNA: TGTGCCAGCAGCCCCACCCCACAGGGAAGGTTCTTC. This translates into CASSPTPQGRFF. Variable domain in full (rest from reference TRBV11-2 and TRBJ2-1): EAGVAQSPRYKIIEKRQSVAFWCNPISGHATLYWYQQILGQGPKLLIQFQNNGVVDDSQLPKDRFSAERLKGVDSTLKIQPAKLEDSAVYLCASSPTPQGRFFGPGTRLTVL.